This TCR beta chain is drawn from a study of radiation and T cells in renal cell carcinoma. Concerning this clone itself: Other DNA sequences in this sample translate to the same CDR3.

Method: immunoSEQ multiplex PCR; TCRdb's copy keeps in-frame clones and lacks some. The sample holds approximately 83,000 clones; around four fifths are singletons and the top ten take around 9.4%. From germline, CDR1 is SGHKS and CDR2 YYEKEE (reference sequence). The CDR3 length is 12 residues. V was trimmed by 0 bases and J by 4 bases, leaving 4 bases between them. Stated time point: blood 4 weeks post-SBRT, at nephrectomy. Documented treatment: 15 Gy SBRT to primary tumor, nephrectomy 4 weeks later. This renal cell carcinoma was of the clear cell type. The sequence was obtained from a man aged 50 to 59 with renal cell carcinoma. Sequenced here: blood, sampled from a patient whose treatment included radiotherapy and nephrectomy. The chain combines TRBV5-5 with TRBJ1-1; unclear D gene. DNA of the CDR3: TGTGCCAGCAGCTTGGAGGGCACTGAAGCTTTCTTT. Protein sequence: CASSLEGTEAFF.